Detailed here is one TCR beta chain. A much larger clonotype is one base distant, so this may be a read error. The sample is drawn from a study of T-cell reconstitution after alpha-beta-depleted transplantation in children. The CDR3 extends over 14 amino acids. Germline V gene lookup returns CDR1 DFQATT and CDR2 SNEGSKA (reference sequence). A library of TCRbeta sequences, prepared with unique molecular identifiers, was generated. TCRdb re-derived calls from the PCR reads in MiXCR, one entry per CDR3 protein. The sample yields about 690,000 distinct CDR3 sequences, over 15% seen once. Source: PBMCs from the stem cell graft donor, taken from the stem cell graft. This receptor was identified in a human donor who donated a stem cell graft to a child with acute myeloid leukemia. The chain links TRBV20-1 to TRBJ2-3; TRBD2 aligns across 10 bases. The CDR3 loop is CSAHGLAVADSQYF. The CDR3 DNA reads as TGCAGTGCTCATGGACTAGCGGTAGCAGATTCGCAGTATTTT.